A single sample gave rise to the 7 T cell receptor beta chains below, sequenced in a study of PD-L1 blockade in urothelial cancer. Documented time point: peripheral blood 6 weeks after treatment start. Profiling relied on immunoSEQ multiplex PCR, and the TCRdb table lists in-frame clones only, not all of them. The sample lists approximately 47,000 clones, approximately 80% seen once, with over 8.5% in the top ten. Material: PBMCs, obtained around atezolizumab (anti-PD-L1) treatment. These receptors all come from a man in his 70s with urothelial cancer.

The chain uses TRBV28 and TRBJ2-7; TRBD2 matches 9 bases. Per germline, CDR1 MDHEN and CDR2 SYDVKM. The trim removed 2 bases at V and 5 bases at J, leaving 4 bases unmatched. This CDR3 contains 14 residues. CDR3 residues: CASSLIAGAHEQYF. For the CDR3, the DNA is TGTGCCAGCAGTTTAATAGCGGGAGCCCACGAGCAGTACTTC.

V gene TRBV7-3 combines with J gene TRBJ2-1, with D perhaps matching TRBD2 (5 bases). This CDR3 has 15 residues. With 3 bases removed from V and 6 bases from J, the gap between germline ends came to 15 bases. Germline V gene sequence: CDR1 SGHTA, CDR2 FQGTGA. The CDR3 sequence: CASSLGPVASNEQFF. The DNA of the CDR3 is TGTGCCAGCAGCTTGGGTCCAGTAGCGAGCAATGAGCAGTTCTTC.

The CDR3 bases are TGCAGCGCCCACTATGCGGCTGCCCCCACAGATACGCAGTATTTT. Its protein product is CSAHYAAAPTDTQYF. V usage is TRBV29-1 and J usage is TRBJ2-3; D is unresolved. The V gene lost 7 bases and the J gene lost 2 bases, with 19 bases spanning the gap. CDR1 and CDR2 from the germline V gene are SQVTM and ANQGSEA. The CDR3 extends over 15 amino acids.

This clone was observed a few times. The rearrangement links TRBV11-2 to TRBJ2-7; 13 bases map to TRBD2. The ends lost 5 bases at V and 3 bases at J; junction bases unmatched: 7. Germline values: CDR1 SGHAT, CDR2 FQNNGV. The length of the CDR3 is 16 residues. Written as DNA, the CDR3 is TGTGCCAGCAGCCATTGGACTAGCGGGAGAAGCTACGAGCAGTACTTC. It codes for CASSHWTSGRSYEQYF.

This rearrangement joins TRBV5-1 to TRBJ2-3; TRBD2 agrees at 11 bases. This CDR3 has 15 amino acids. The V gene end was trimmed by 4 bases and the J gene end by 5 bases; junction bases not matched to a gene: 6. CDR1 and CDR2 from the germline V gene are SGHRS and YFSETQ. The CDR3 protein is CASSVTSGSGDTQYF. CDR3 in DNA: TGCGCCAGCAGCGTCACTAGCGGGAGTGGAGATACGCAGTATTTT.

The chain uses TRBV10-3 and TRBJ2-3; 11 nucleotides match TRBD2. Germline trimming cut 3 bases from V and 0 bases from J; bases unmatched to any gene: 5. The CDR3 consists of 17 residues. From germline, CDR1 is ENHRY and CDR2 SYGVKD. As DNA, the CDR3 is TGTGCCATCAGTGACCTAGGGACTAGCGGTAGCACAGATACGCAGTATTTT. It codes for CAISDLGTSGSTDTQYF.

The chain combines TRBV27 with TRBJ2-1, with 8 bases that match TRBD2. CDR1 and CDR2 (germline): MNHEY, SMNVEV (reference sequence). CDR3 length: 16 residues. Germline trimming cut 5 bases from V and 6 bases from J; bases unmatched to any gene: 12. CDR3: CASSTGSGRGGNEQFF. As DNA, the CDR3 is TGTGCCAGCAGTACAGGATCCGGGAGGGGGGGCAATGAGCAGTTCTTC.